The 20 T cell receptor beta chains presented below share a single source sample, sequenced in a study of T cells after yellow fever vaccination. TCRdb used MiXCR to reprocess the 5' RACE reads, holding one entry per CDR3 protein. The sample gives under 40,000 distinct CDR3 sequences, about 6.6% of which show up once; less than 25% is in the top ten. Sequenced here: PBMCs, either bulk or a sorted T-cell subset (CD4+, CD8+, memory, or dextramer-sorted; not recorded which), sampled on the day of the first yellow fever vaccination. These receptors were obtained from a man between 18 and 35 years old who received the YFV17D yellow fever vaccine.

This clonotype was seen repeatedly, ten times or more. The chain is built from TRBV7-2 and TRBJ2-1; D might be TRBD2 (5 bases). The CDR3 has 17 amino acids. In germline, CDR1 is SGHTA, CDR2 FQGNSA. With 4 bases removed from V and 0 bases from J, the gap between germline ends came to 16 bases. This chain's CDR3 is CASSSLGRISSYNEQFF. CDR3 bases: TGTGCCAGCAGCTCCCTGGGGAGAATCAGCTCCTACAATGAGCAGTTCTTC.

This clonotype was seen many times. The chain has TRBV12-3 or TRBV12-4 and TRBJ1-2, with TRBD1 as a possible D gene (5 bases). V was shortened by 3 bases and J by 4 bases, with 12 bases between the two germline ends. The CDR3 covers 14 residues. The CDR3 spells CASSFRGGFYGYTF. DNA of the CDR3: TGTGCCAGCAGTTTCCGGGGCGGCTTCTATGGCTACACCTTC.

This clonotype was recorded at least ten times. The chain couples TRBV12-3 or TRBV12-4 to TRBJ2-5; possible D gene TRBD2, 6 bases. The length of the CDR3 is 14 residues. V shed 7 bases and J shed 8 bases, with 20 bases lying between them. As DNA, the CDR3 is TGTGCCAGCACCGTACATGGGTCGGGGGAAACCCAGTACTTC. It yields the protein CASTVHGSGETQYF.

This rearrangement joins TRBV5-4 to TRBJ2-2, with TRBD1 as a possible D gene (6 bases). This CDR3 has 14 residues. Germline assignment: CDR1 SGHNT and CDR2 YYREEE (reference sequence). Trimming took 2 bases from V and 6 from J, leaving 11 bases between them. The CDR3 DNA follows: TGTGCCAGCAGCTTAGATAGGACAGCCGGGGAGCTGTTTTTT. Its protein is CASSLDRTAGELFF.

This clonotype was seen ten or more times. The J gene is TRBJ2-1, the V gene TRBV24-1; the D is unclear. V lost 4 bases to trimming and J lost 4 bases, with 10 bases between them. The CDR3 consists of 14 residues. Germline CDR1 reads KGHDR; CDR2 reads SFDVKD. The CDR3, as DNA: TGTGCCACCAGTGACCAGACTTCATACAATGAGCAGTTCTTC. Protein product: CATSDQTSYNEQFF.

This clonotype was seen many times. This chain uses TRBV6-5 with TRBJ2-1; no firm D call. This CDR3 contains 16 residues. Deletions cut 7 bases from V and 0 bases from J, with 16 bases between. Looked up from germline, CDR1 is MNHEY and CDR2 is SVGAGI. In nucleotides, the CDR3 is TGTGCCAGCACCCAATTACACGTTCCCTCCTACAATGAGCAGTTCTTC. Protein product: CASTQLHVPSYNEQFF.

This clonotype occurred a few times. The chain uses TRBV7-3 and TRBJ2-6; TRBD1 matches at 8 bases. The junction had 7 bases not matched to a gene; V was cut back by 1 base and J by 2 bases. Germline V gene sequence: CDR1 SGHTA, CDR2 FQGTGA. This CDR3 region has 18 residues. The CDR3 nucleotides are TGTGCCAGCAGCTTAAAAGGTCTGGACAGGGCTGGGGCCAACGTCCTGACTTTC. Its protein product is CASSLKGLDRAGANVLTF.

The table lists this clonotype with a few counts. This chain joins TRBV12-3 or TRBV12-4 and TRBJ1-1; D may be TRBD1 (5 bases). This CDR3 has 15 residues. The ends were cut back, 3 bases at V and 5 bases at J, with 16 bases in the middle. CDR3 amino acids: CASSFPHAGDTEAFF. The CDR3 nucleotides are TGTGCCAGCAGTTTCCCCCACGCGGGGGATACTGAAGCTTTCTTT.

This clonotype was detected many times. The V and J genes are TRBV5-1 and TRBJ2-6, with a tentative D call TRBD1 (7 bases). This CDR3 has 17 amino acids. Germline loops: CDR1 SGHRS, CDR2 YFSETQ. The ends were cut back, 2 bases at V and 2 bases at J, with 14 bases in the middle. The CDR3 loop reads CASSFLGGGTGANVLTF. In DNA form, the CDR3 reads TGCGCCAGCAGCTTCCTCGGAGGGGGCACTGGGGCCAACGTCCTGACTTTC.

This clonotype occurred many times. The V and J genes are TRBV7-3 and TRBJ2-1; TRBD2 is a possible D gene (6 bases). CDR3 length: 12 residues. V was pared by 5 bases and J by 9 bases, with 11 bases between. Germline V gives CDR1 SGHTA, CDR2 FQGTGA. This chain's CDR3 is CASSRMGGEQFF. The CDR3 region has the DNA TGTGCCAGCAGCCGGATGGGGGGTGAGCAGTTCTTC.

On this clonotype itself: A much more abundant neighbour one base away suggests this may be a read error. The rearrangement links TRBV5-1 to TRBJ2-2; TRBD1 aligns across 9 bases. Germline CDR1 reads SGHRS; CDR2 reads YFSETQ. This CDR3 has 15 residues. The CDR3 DNA sequence: TGCGCCAGCAGCTGGGACAGGGCGAACAACGGGGAGCTGTTTTTT. Translation gives CASSWDRANNGELFF.

This clonotype was counted ten times or more. The CDR3, as DNA: TGTGCCAGCAGATACTCCTGGACAGGAAGCTCACCCCTCCACTTT. It translates to CASRYSWTGSSPLHF. The chain combines TRBV12-3 or TRBV12-4 with TRBJ1-6; 7 positions agree with TRBD1. There are 15 residues in the CDR3. With 6 bases clipped from V and 10 bases from J, the junction kept 12 bases outside the gene matches.

This clonotype was found many times. The V gene is TRBV7-2, the J gene TRBJ2-5; perhaps TRBD1 as D (7 bases). Germline V lookup: CDR1 SGHTA, CDR2 FQGNSA. Trimming removed 5 bases from V and 6 bases from J, with 16 bases in between. CDR3 size: 14 residues. The CDR3 region is CASSSNRGGQTQYF. CDR3 coding DNA: TGTGCCAGCAGCAGTAACAGGGGAGGACAGACCCAGTACTTC.

This clonotype was seen many times. This sequence joins TRBV4-3 and TRBJ1-5, with D tentatively TRBD1 (6 bases). Germline assignment: CDR1 LGHNA and CDR2 YSLEER. The germline V and J ends were trimmed by 0 bases and 7 bases, with 13 bases remaining between them. This CDR3 contains 15 residues. In nucleotides, the CDR3 is TGCGCCAGCAGCCAAGATAGTCAGGGGAACCAGCCCCAGCATTTT. It is translated as CASSQDSQGNQPQHF.

This clonotype came up a few times. This chain uses TRBV28 with TRBJ1-2; 7 nucleotides match TRBD1. The CDR3 covers 18 residues. CDR1 and CDR2 (germline): MDHEN, SYDVKM. J was trimmed by 9 bases and V by 3 bases; bases with no gene match: 22. As DNA, the CDR3 is TGTGCCAGCAGTTTGCTACGACAGGGCCCAACCACCCCCCAAAGCTACACCTTC. It yields the protein CASSLLRQGPTTPQSYTF.

This clonotype turned up a few times. The chain combines TRBV5-1 with TRBJ1-4; D might be TRBD1 (6 bases). This CDR3 has 15 residues. The V end lost 0 bases, the J end lost 8 bases, and 14 bases lay between the germline ends. Germline lookup yields CDR1 SGHRS and CDR2 YFSETQ. The CDR3 DNA is TGCGCCAGCAGCTTGGACGGACAGCCCATGGAAAAACTGTTTTTT. The encoded protein is CASSLDGQPMEKLFF.

The table lists this clonotype with a few counts. The chain carries TRBV19 and TRBJ1-5; weak D call: TRBD1 (6 bases). Per germline, CDR1 LNHDA and CDR2 SQIVND (reference sequence). Trimming left V 6 bases short and J 2 bases short, with 14 bases between. CDR3 size: 15 residues. The CDR3 region has the DNA TGTGCCAGTAGGTCTCGGGACAATGGCAATCAGCCCCAGCATTTT. It specifies CASRSRDNGNQPQHF.

By proportion, this clonotype is medium-sized. The chain joins TRBV5-6 to TRBJ2-1; D could derive from TRBD1 or TRBD2 (5 bases each). CDR1 and CDR2 from the germline V gene are SGHDT and YYEEEE. The CDR3 covers 14 residues. V was shortened by 4 bases and J by 5 bases, with 13 bases between the two germline ends. The CDR3 protein is CASSPEGRHNEQFF. The CDR3 region has the DNA TGTGCCAGCAGCCCCGAGGGACGGCACAATGAGCAGTTCTTC.

The chain is built from TRBV4-1 and TRBJ1-5; D gene unclear. CDR1 is MGHRA and CDR2 is YSYEKL in the germline V gene. The CDR3 is 15 amino acids. V shed 4 bases and J shed 0 bases, with 10 bases lying between them. The CDR3 loop reads CASSPRAISNQPQHF. In nucleotides, the CDR3 is TGCGCCAGCAGCCCCCGGGCAATTAGCAATCAGCCCCAGCATTTT.

The CDR3 spells CASSYRRDQPQHF. The DNA for the CDR3 is TGTGCCAGCAGCTACCGTCGGGACCAGCCCCAGCATTTT. This chain joins TRBV7-2 and TRBJ1-5; a weak D match, TRBD1 (5 bases). Trimming cost V 4 bases and J 7 bases, with 11 bases left between them. Germline V CDR1 and CDR2: SGHTA, FQGNSA. The CDR3 has 13 residues.